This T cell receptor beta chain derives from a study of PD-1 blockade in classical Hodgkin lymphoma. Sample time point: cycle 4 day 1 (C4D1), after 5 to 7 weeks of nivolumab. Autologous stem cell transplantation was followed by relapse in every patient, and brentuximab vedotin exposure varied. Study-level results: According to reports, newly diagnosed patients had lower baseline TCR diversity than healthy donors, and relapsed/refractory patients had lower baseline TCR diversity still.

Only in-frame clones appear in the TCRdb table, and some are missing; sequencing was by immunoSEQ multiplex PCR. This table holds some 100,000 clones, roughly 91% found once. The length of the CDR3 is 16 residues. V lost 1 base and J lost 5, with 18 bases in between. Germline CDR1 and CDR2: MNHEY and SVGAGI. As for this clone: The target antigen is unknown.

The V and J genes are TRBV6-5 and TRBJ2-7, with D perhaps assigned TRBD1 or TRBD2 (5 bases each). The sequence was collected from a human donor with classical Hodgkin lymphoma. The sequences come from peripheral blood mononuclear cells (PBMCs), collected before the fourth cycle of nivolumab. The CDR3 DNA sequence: TGTGCCAGCAGTTACTGGTCCGCTGGGGGTGGAAACGAGCAGTACTTC. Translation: CASSYWSAGGGNEQYF.